One sample yielded the 16 T cell receptor beta chains listed below, sequenced in a study of long-term antiretroviral therapy in people with HIV. An immunoSEQ assay, version v3.0, was performed at survey level. Data came from immunoSEQ multiplex PCR; TCRdb stores just in-frame clones and leaves some out. This table holds 20,000 to 30,000 clones, 70% to 85% found once. Sequencing was performed on unsorted PBMCs, taken 0.7 years before starting antiretroviral therapy. These receptors all stem from a man younger than 45 with HIV.

This sequence joins TRBV9 and TRBJ2-2; D is ambiguous. Trimming pared 7 bases from V and 4 bases from J, leaving 8 bases between. Germline V lookup: CDR1 SGDLS, CDR2 YYNGEE. The length of the CDR3 is 12 residues. The CDR3 sequence: CASSSPTGELFF. CDR3 bases: TGTGCCAGCTCTAGTCCCACCGGGGAGCTGTTTTTT. Full variable domain (missing parts from reference TRBV9 and TRBJ2-2): DSGVTQTPKHLITATGQRVTLRCSPRSGDLSVYWYQQSLDQGLQFLIQYYNGEERAKGNILERFSAQQFPDLHSELNLSSLELGDSALYFCASSSPTGELFFGEGSRLTVL.

The chain combines TRBV5-1 with TRBJ2-7, with a weak D call TRBD1 (5 bases). V was trimmed by 0 bases and J by 2 bases, leaving 12 bases between them. CDR1 is SGHRS, CDR2 YFSETQ, per germline. The CDR3 is 15 residues long. The CDR3, as DNA: TGCGCCAGCAGCTTGGATGGCCTCAGGGCCTACGAGCAGTACTTC. It codes for CASSLDGLRAYEQYF.

As DNA, the CDR3 is TGTGCCAGCAGCCCAAGAGGGCAGGCTGGAAACACCATATATTTT. Protein: CASSPRGQAGNTIYF. The rearrangement joins TRBV9 to TRBJ1-3, with D hard to call. Germline values: CDR1 SGDLS, CDR2 YYNGEE. The ends were cut back, 4 bases at V and 2 bases at J, with 13 bases in the middle. The CDR3 has 15 amino acids.

The V gene is TRBV6-4, the J gene TRBJ2-1; 8 bases are shared with TRBD1. This CDR3 is 13 amino acids long. CDR1 MRHNA and CDR2 SNTAGT come from the germline V gene. Unmatched junction bases numbered 12, after V lost 11 bases and J lost 9 bases. CDR3 coding DNA: TGTGCCCTCGGACAGGGCAGGTATACTGAGCAGTTCTTC. This gives the protein CALGQGRYTEQFF.

The CDR3 DNA follows: TGTGCCAGCAGCCAAGATCGGTGGGTCACCGGGGAGCTGTTTTTT. Its translation is CASSQDRWVTGELFF. The rearrangement links TRBV4-2 to TRBJ2-2, with unresolved D. Germline loops: CDR1 LGHNA, CDR2 YNFKEQ. The V and J ends lost 0 bases and 4 bases respectively, with 9 bases between them. The CDR3 totals 15 residues.

A single count supports this clone. The V call is TRBV23-1, the J call TRBJ1-6; 10 bases are shared with TRBD1. TRBV23-1 is an ORF for which the function is uncertain. The V segment lost 10 bases and the J segment 10 bases; nucleotides outside the gene matches: 10. The CDR3 is 14 amino acids. The CDR3 spells CAKERDRGRSPLHF. In nucleotides, the CDR3 is TGCGCCAAAGAGCGGGACAGGGGACGGTCACCCCTCCACTTT.

The chain employs TRBV7-9 and TRBJ2-3, with D unclear. CDR1 is SEHNR, CDR2 FQNEAQ, per germline (reference sequence). Trimming cost V 5 bases and J 2 bases, with 17 bases left between them. The CDR3 contains 16 residues. CDR3 nucleotide sequence: TGTGCCAGCAGCCCTCCCGGGCGGCCGAACACAGATACGCAGTATTTT. Its protein is CASSPPGRPNTDTQYF.

The chain uses TRBV6-5 and TRBJ1-5; D uncertain. Germline loops: CDR1 MNHEY, CDR2 SVGAGI. V dropped 4 bases and J dropped 3 bases, with 7 bases sitting between them. The CDR3 is 13 residues long. In nucleotides, the CDR3 is TGTGCCAGCAGTTCTAGGGCCAATCAGCCCCAGCATTTT. It specifies CASSSRANQPQHF.

J is TRBJ1-1 and V is TRBV27, with D unresolved. Per germline, CDR1 MNHEY and CDR2 SMNVEV (reference sequence). V gave up 6 bases and J gave up 4 bases, with 12 bases separating them. The length of the CDR3 is 13 residues. CDR3 sequence (DNA): TGTGCCAGCAGCCCGGCAGGCCGCACTGAAGCTTTCTTT. Translation: CASSPAGRTEAFF.

V and J are TRBV30 and TRBJ2-7; D is perhaps TRBD1 (5 bases). V lost 8 bases and J 1 base, leaving 12 bases between the germline ends. Germline CDR1 reads GTSNPN; CDR2 reads SVGIG (reference sequence). The CDR3 is made up of 12 amino acids. In nucleotides, the CDR3 is TGTGCCGCTCTAAGGGGATCCTACGAGCAGTACTTC. As protein: CAALRGSYEQYF.

In this sample, this clone turned up once. V gene TRBV5-5 combines with J gene TRBJ2-7; 8 nucleotides match TRBD1. Looked up from germline, CDR1 is SGHKS and CDR2 is YYEKEE (reference sequence). With 4 bases clipped from V and 4 bases from J, the junction kept 7 bases outside the gene matches. The CDR3 totals 14 residues. The CDR3, as DNA: TGTGCCAGCAGCCCGCCGACAGGGGATTACGAGCAGTACTTC. It is translated as CASSPPTGDYEQYF. The variable domain in full, completed from reference TRBV5-5 and TRBJ2-7, reads DAGVTQSPTHLIKTRGQQVTLRCSPISGHKSVSWYQQVLGQGPQFIFQYYEKEERGRGNFPDRFSARQFPNYSSELNVNALLLGDSALYLCASSPPTGDYEQYFGPGTRLTVT.

This clone is deemed large. The V and J genes are TRBV28 and TRBJ1-3; D perhaps matches TRBD1 (6 bases). The CDR3 runs to 17 residues. Trimming shortened V by 3 bases and J by 0 bases, and 15 bases separated the two germline ends. The germline gives CDR1 MDHEN, CDR2 SYDVKM. CDR3 amino acids: CASSFLGHRYSGNTIYF. CDR3 nucleotide sequence: TGTGCCAGCAGTTTCTTGGGACACCGTTACTCTGGAAACACCATATATTTT.

The rearrangement joins TRBV27 to TRBJ2-1; unclear D gene. CDR3 length: 11 amino acids. The V gene's germline CDR1 is MNHEY and CDR2 SMNVEV (reference sequence). Trimming left V 1 base short and J 7 bases short, with 2 bases between. The CDR3 DNA is TGTGCCAGCAGTTTATATAATGAGCAGTTCTTC. It yields the protein CASSLYNEQFF.

V usage is TRBV9 and J usage is TRBJ1-6; 7 bases fit TRBD1. From germline, CDR1 is SGDLS and CDR2 YYNGEE. The junction had 6 bases not matched to a gene; V was cut back by 0 bases and J by 6 bases. CDR3 size: 16 residues. The CDR3 DNA reads TGTGCCAGCAGCGTAGCTGGGACAGTCGGTAATTCACCCCTCCACTTT. Encoded protein: CASSVAGTVGNSPLHF.

The gene calls are TRBV19 and TRBJ1-5; D unclear. This CDR3 comprises 15 residues. V lost 2 bases to trimming and J lost 4 bases, with 12 bases between them. From germline, CDR1 is LNHDA and CDR2 SQIVND (reference sequence). The CDR3 is CASSIIGRSNQPQHF. CDR3 in DNA: TGTGCCAGTAGTATAATCGGAAGAAGTAATCAGCCCCAGCATTTT.

The chain is built from TRBV7-2 and TRBJ2-2, with 8 bases fitting TRBD1. The trim removed 3 bases at V and 9 bases at J, leaving 15 bases unmatched. The V gene's germline CDR1 is SGHTA and CDR2 FQGNSA. The CDR3 covers 17 residues. The CDR3 is CASSFRYGETGVRELFF. The CDR3 coding sequence is TGTGCCAGCAGCTTCCGATATGGAGAGACAGGGGTCCGGGAGCTGTTTTTT.